This section outlines one TCR beta chain sequence together with its context. The antigen remains unidentified. The treatment is: around 19 received Ad26.COV2.S at low or high dose, single or two shots; several received placebo; per-sample allocation not given. Sampling occurred on day 63 after the first vaccine or placebo injection. Whoever gave the sample was an adult aged 18-55 years in Boston. Measured with immunoSEQ multiplex PCR; TCRdb has only the in-frame clones, and not every one. In the table there are about 350,000 clones, around 88% of which are singletons. V was shortened by 4 bases and J by 5 bases, with 14 bases between the two germline ends. Germline loops: CDR1 MNHEY, CDR2 SVGAGI. This CDR3 is built from 15 residues. The sample belongs to a study of Ad26.COV2.S vaccination and SARS-CoV-2 variants. General study points: Greater spike-specific TCR breadth was seen in vaccine recipients than in placebo recipients.

The V call is TRBV6-5, the J call TRBJ2-2, with D tentatively TRBD1 or TRBD2 (5 bases each). The source was peripheral blood, collected in a trial of Ad26.COV2.S vaccine versus placebo. The sequence was collected from a person between 18 and 65 years old who received the Ad26.COV2.S COVID-19 vaccine or a placebo. The DNA of the CDR3 is TGTGCCAGCAGTTCTACCGGGACCAGGACCGGGGAGCTGTTTTTT. This codes for CASSSTGTRTGELFF.